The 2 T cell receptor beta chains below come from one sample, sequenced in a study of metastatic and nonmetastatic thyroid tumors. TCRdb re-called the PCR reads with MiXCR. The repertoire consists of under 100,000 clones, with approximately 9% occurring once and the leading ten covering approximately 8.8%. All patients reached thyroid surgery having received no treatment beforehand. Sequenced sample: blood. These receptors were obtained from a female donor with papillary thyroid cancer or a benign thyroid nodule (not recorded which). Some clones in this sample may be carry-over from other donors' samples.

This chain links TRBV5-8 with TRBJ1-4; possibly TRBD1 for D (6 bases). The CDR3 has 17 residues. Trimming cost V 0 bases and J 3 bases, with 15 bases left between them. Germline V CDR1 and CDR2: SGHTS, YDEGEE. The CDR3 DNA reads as TGTGCCAGCAGCTTGGGGGGCACCGGACAGTCTAATGAAAAACTGTTTTTT. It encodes CASSLGGTGQSNEKLFF.

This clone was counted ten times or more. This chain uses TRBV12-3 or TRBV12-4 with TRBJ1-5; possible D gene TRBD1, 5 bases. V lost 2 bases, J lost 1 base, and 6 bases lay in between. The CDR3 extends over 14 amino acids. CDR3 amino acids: CASSLQGSNQPQHF. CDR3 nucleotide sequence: TGTGCCAGCAGTTTACAGGGAAGCAATCAGCCCCAGCATTTT.